Given below is one TCR beta chain in context. Documented treatment: roughly 20 received Ad26.COV2.S at low or high dose, single or two shots; 5 received placebo; per-sample allocation not given. Sampling occurred on day 63 after the first vaccine or placebo injection. It was an adult aged 18-55 years in Boston who was the donor. The data derive from a study of Ad26.COV2.S vaccination and SARS-CoV-2 variants. Generated by immunoSEQ multiplex PCR, the TCRdb table keeps only in-frame clones and is missing some. The data contain about 320,000 clones, around four fifths of them singletons. Per germline, CDR1 MNHEY and CDR2 SVGEGT. The V end was cut by 2 bases, the J end by 6 bases, with 13 bases between. The CDR3 totals 15 residues.

The V and J genes are TRBV6-2 or TRBV6-3 and TRBJ2-2; D tentatively reads TRBD1 or TRBD2 (5 bases each). The sequence was obtained from a person between 18 and 60 years old who received the Ad26.COV2.S COVID-19 vaccine or a placebo. Sequencing was performed on peripheral blood, taken in a trial of Ad26.COV2.S vaccine versus placebo. CDR3 in amino acids: CASSYPGTGAGELFF. In DNA form, the CDR3 reads TGTGCCAGCAGTTACCCCGGGACCGGCGCCGGGGAGCTGTTTTTT.